This T cell receptor beta chain was recorded in a study of cytomegalovirus exposure and HLA in healthy donors. Study-level points and caveats: Accurate prediction of HLA-A and HLA-B alleles (for most subjects) was reportedly achieved from TCR beta sequences.

To note about this clone: The target antigen is unknown.

Donors were ostensibly healthy at sampling, although undocumented immune exposures were probable. 60 Vbeta and 13 Jbeta primers were used in PCR. Some clones are missing from TCRdb's copy, which holds only in-frame ones; the method was immunoSEQ multiplex PCR. The data hold some 150,000 clones, with about 64% observed a single time. Germline V CDR1 and CDR2: MNHNY, SVGAGI (reference sequence). The V gene lost 4 bases and the J gene lost 8 bases, with 8 bases spanning the gap. The CDR3 extends over 11 amino acids. Sequenced: PBMCs. This chain connects TRBV6-6 to TRBJ1-1; D unclear. This clonotype was obtained from a woman aged 60-75 years in good health and CMV-seropositive. As DNA, the CDR3 is TGTGCCAGCAGTTTAGGCGGGGAAGCTTTCTTT. This sequence encodes CASSLGGEAFF.